Each of the 5 T cell receptor beta chains below was sequenced from the same sample in a study of identical twins. TCRdb used MiXCR to reprocess the 5' RACE reads, holding one entry per CDR3 protein. The sample includes 1.5 million to 2 million distinct CDR3 sequences, around 33% of them seen just once. What was sequenced was cord blood. These receptors all stem from a newborn girl in good health.

This clonotype has a count of ten or more. V gene TRBV5-6 combines with J gene TRBJ2-7, with a possible D match to TRBD2 (5 bases). Germline V gives CDR1 SGHDT, CDR2 YYEEEE. V was cut by 5 bases and J by 2 bases, with 17 bases left in between. The CDR3 runs to 15 residues. CDR3 protein: CASRSSLNTTYEQYF. CDR3 bases: TGTGCCAGCAGATCTAGCCTGAATACCACCTACGAGCAGTACTTC.

This chain links TRBV24-1 with TRBJ2-2; 8 bases are a match to TRBD2. Germline lookup yields CDR1 KGHDR and CDR2 SFDVKD. The V segment lost 4 bases and the J segment 4 bases; nucleotides outside the gene matches: 7. The CDR3 has 16 amino acids. The CDR3 here is CATSDSSGRLTGELFF. The CDR3 DNA is TGTGCCACCAGTGACTCCAGCGGGAGACTCACCGGGGAGCTGTTTTTT.

The chain employs TRBV27 and TRBJ1-2; possibly TRBD1 for D (6 bases). This CDR3 contains 17 residues. CDR1 is MNHEY and CDR2 is SMNVEV in the germline V gene (reference sequence). V was cut by 3 bases and J by 2 bases, with 19 bases left in between. CDR3 nucleotides: TGTGCCAGCAGTTTGGACAGTAGATACCCCGCAAACTATGGCTACACCTTC. Protein: CASSLDSRYPANYGYTF.

This chain uses TRBV19 with TRBJ2-1, with 10 nucleotides matching TRBD1. Germline loops: CDR1 LNHDA, CDR2 SQIVND (reference sequence). Germline trimming cut 4 bases from V and 3 bases from J; bases unmatched to any gene: 9. This CDR3 is built from 17 residues. The chain's CDR3 is CASSRGAGQGFYNEQFF. In DNA form, the CDR3 reads TGTGCCAGTAGTAGGGGAGCGGGACAGGGGTTCTACAATGAGCAGTTCTTC. Together with reference TRBV19 and TRBJ2-1, the CDR3 gives the full variable domain: DGGITQSPKYLFRKEGQNVTLSCEQNLNHDAMYWYRQDPGQGLRLIYYSQIVNDFQKGDIAEGYSVSREKKESFPLTVTSAQKNPTAFYLCASSRGAGQGFYNEQFFGPGTRLTVL.

Turning to this clonotype: This may arise from a read error, as a much more abundant clone is one base away. This rearrangement joins TRBV4-1 to TRBJ2-1, with TRBD2 identical over 7 bases. The ends lost 4 bases at V and 8 bases at J; junction bases unmatched: 11. The length of the CDR3 is 15 residues. Looked up from germline, CDR1 is MGHRA and CDR2 is YSYEKL. In DNA form, the CDR3 reads TGCGCCAGCAGCCCCCACGGACTAGTGAGGGATGAGCAGTTCTTC. It specifies CASSPHGLVRDEQFF.